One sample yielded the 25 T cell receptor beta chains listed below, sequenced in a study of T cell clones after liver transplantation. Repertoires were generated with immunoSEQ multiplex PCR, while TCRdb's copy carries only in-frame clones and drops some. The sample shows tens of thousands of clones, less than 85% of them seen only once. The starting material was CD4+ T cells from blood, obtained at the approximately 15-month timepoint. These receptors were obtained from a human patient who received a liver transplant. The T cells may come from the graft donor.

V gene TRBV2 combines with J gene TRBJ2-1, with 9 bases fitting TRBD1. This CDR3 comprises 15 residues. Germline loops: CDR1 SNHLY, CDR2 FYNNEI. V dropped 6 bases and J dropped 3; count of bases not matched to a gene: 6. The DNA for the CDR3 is TGTGCCAGCAGAGCCGGGACAGGGATCTACAATGAGCAGTTCTTC. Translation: CASRAGTGIYNEQFF.

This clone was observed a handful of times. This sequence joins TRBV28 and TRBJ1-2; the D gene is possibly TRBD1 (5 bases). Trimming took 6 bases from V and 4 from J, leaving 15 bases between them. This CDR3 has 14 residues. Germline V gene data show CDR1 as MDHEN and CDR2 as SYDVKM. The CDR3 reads CASSSTRGGYGYTF. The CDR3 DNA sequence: TGTGCCAGCAGCTCAACTCGGGGGGGCTATGGCTACACCTTC.

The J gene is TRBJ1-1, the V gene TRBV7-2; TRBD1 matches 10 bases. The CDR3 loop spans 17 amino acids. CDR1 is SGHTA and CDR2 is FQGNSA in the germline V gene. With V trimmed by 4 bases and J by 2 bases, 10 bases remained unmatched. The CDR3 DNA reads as TGTGCCAGCAGCTCGTCTCGACAGGGGGCGGTTAACACTGAAGCTTTCTTT. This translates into CASSSSRQGAVNTEAFF. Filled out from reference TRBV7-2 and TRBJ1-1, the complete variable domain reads GAGVSQSPSNKVTEKGKDVELRCDPISGHTALYWYRQSLGQGLEFLIYFQGNSAPDKSGLPSDRFSAERTGGSVSTLTIQRTQQEDSAVYLCASSSSRQGAVNTEAFFGQGTRLTVV.

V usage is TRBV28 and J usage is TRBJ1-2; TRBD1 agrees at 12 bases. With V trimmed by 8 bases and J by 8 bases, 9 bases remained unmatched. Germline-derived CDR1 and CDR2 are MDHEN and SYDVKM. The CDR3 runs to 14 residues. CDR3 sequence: CASGEGQGAEGYTF. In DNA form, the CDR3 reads TGTGCCAGCGGGGAGGGACAGGGGGCAGAGGGCTACACCTTC.

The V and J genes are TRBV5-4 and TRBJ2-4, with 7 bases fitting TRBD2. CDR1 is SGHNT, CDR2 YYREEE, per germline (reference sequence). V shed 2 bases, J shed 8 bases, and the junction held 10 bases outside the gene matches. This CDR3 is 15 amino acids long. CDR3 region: CASSFEAGRGDIQYF. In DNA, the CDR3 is TGTGCCAGCAGCTTCGAAGCGGGAAGGGGTGACATTCAGTACTTC.

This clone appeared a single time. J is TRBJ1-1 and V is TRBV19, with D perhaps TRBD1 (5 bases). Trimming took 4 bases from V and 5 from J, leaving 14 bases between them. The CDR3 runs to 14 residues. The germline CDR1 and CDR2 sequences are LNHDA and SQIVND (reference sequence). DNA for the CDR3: TGTGCCAGTAGTAGTACTTCAGGGTGGACTGAAGCTTTCTTT. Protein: CASSSTSGWTEAFF.

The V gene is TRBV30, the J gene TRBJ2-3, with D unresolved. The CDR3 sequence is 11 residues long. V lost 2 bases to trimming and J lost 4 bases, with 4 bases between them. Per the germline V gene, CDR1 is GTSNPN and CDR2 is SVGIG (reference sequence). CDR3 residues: CAWSRADTQYF. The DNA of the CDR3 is TGTGCCTGGAGTAGGGCAGATACGCAGTATTTT.

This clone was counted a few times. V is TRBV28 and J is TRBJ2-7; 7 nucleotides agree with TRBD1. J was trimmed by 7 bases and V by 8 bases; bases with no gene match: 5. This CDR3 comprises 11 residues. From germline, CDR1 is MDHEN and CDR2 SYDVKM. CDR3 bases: TGTGCCAGCGTGGCAGGGGGAGAGCAGTACTTC. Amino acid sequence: CASVAGGEQYF.

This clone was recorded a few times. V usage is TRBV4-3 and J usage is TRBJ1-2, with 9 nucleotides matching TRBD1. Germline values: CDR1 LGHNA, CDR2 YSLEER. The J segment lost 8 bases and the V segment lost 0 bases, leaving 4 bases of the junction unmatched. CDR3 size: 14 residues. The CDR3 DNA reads TGCGCCAGCAGCCAAGAGGGGACAGGGCTCGGCTACACCTTC. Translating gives CASSQEGTGLGYTF.

CDR3 nucleotide sequence: TGTGCCACCAGCAGGGGGACGTTCTCCTACGAGCAGTACTTC. Translated: CATSRGTFSYEQYF. J is TRBJ2-7 and V is TRBV15, with D perhaps TRBD1 or TRBD2 (5 bases each). Trimming pared 3 bases from V and 0 bases from J, leaving 9 bases between. The length of the CDR3 is 14 residues. The germline gives CDR1 LNHNV, CDR2 YYDKDF (reference sequence).

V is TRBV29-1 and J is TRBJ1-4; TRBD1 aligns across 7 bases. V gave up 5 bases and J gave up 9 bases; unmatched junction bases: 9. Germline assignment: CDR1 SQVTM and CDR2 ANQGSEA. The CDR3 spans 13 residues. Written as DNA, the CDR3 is TGCAGCGTTTCCGACCGGGACAGCAAAAAACTGTTTTTT. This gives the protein CSVSDRDSKKLFF.

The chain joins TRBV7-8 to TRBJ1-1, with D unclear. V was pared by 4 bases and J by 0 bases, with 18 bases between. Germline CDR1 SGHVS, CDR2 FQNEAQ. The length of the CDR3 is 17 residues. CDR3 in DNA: TGTGCCAGCAGCTCCGGACGAAACTTCCCCCTGAACACTGAAGCTTTCTTT. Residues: CASSSGRNFPLNTEAFF. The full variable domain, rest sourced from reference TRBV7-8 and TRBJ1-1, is GAGVSQSPRYKVAKRGQDVALRCDPISGHVSLFWYQQALGQGPEFLTYFQNEAQLDKSGLPSDRFFAERPEGSVSTLKIQRTQQEDSAVYLCASSSGRNFPLNTEAFFGQGTRLTVV.

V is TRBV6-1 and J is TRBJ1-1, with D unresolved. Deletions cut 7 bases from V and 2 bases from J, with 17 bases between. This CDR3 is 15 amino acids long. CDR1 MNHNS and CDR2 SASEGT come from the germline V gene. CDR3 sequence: CASTRITNRNTEAFF. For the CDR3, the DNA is TGTGCCAGCACGCGAATAACAAACAGAAACACTGAAGCTTTCTTT.

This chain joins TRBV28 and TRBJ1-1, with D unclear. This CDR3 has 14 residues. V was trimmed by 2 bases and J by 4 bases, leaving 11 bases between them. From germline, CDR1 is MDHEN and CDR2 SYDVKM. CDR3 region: CASSLGGIGTEAFF. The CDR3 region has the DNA TGTGCCAGCAGTTTAGGAGGGATAGGCACTGAAGCTTTCTTT.

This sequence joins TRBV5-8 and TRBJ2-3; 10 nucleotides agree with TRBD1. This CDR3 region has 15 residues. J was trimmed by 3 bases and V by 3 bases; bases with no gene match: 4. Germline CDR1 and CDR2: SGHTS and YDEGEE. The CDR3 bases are TGTGCCAGCAGCTGGGGGGGACAGGGGACAGATACGCAGTATTTT. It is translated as CASSWGGQGTDTQYF.

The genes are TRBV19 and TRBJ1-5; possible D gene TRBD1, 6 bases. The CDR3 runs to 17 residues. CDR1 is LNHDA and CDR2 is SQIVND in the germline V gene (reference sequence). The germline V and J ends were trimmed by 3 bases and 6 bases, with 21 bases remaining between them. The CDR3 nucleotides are TGTGCCAGTAGTATCGAGAGTATAGGGGCCAGGGGTCAGCCCCAGCATTTT. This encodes CASSIESIGARGQPQHF.

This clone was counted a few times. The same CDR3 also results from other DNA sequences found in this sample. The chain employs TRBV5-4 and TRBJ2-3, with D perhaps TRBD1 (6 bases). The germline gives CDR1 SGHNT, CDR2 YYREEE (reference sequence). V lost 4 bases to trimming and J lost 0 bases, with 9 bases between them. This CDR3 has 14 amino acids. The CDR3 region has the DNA TGTGCCAGCAGCCTACAGGGAAGCACAGATACGCAGTATTTT. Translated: CASSLQGSTDTQYF. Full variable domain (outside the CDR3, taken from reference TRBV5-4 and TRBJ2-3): ETGVTQSPTHLIKTRGQQVTLRCSSQSGHNTVSWYQQALGQGPQFIFQYYREEENGRGNFPPRFSGLQFPNYSSELNVNALELDDSALYLCASSLQGSTDTQYFGPGTRLTVL.

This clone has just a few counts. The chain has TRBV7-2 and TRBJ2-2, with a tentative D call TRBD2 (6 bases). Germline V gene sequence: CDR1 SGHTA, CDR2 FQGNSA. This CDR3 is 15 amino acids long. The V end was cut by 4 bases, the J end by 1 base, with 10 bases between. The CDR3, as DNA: TGTGCCAGCAGCTCATGGACTATGAACACCGGGGAGCTGTTTTTT. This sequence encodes CASSSWTMNTGELFF. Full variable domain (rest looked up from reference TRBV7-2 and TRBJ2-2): GAGVSQSPSNKVTEKGKDVELRCDPISGHTALYWYRQSLGQGLEFLIYFQGNSAPDKSGLPSDRFSAERTGGSVSTLTIQRTQQEDSAVYLCASSSWTMNTGELFFGEGSRLTVL.

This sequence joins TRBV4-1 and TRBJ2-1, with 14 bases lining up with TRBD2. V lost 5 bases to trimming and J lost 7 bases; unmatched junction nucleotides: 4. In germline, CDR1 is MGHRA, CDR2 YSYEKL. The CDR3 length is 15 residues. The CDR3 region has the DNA TGCGCCAGCAGCGACGGGACTAGCGGGAGAAATGAGCAGTTCTTC. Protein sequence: CASSDGTSGRNEQFF.

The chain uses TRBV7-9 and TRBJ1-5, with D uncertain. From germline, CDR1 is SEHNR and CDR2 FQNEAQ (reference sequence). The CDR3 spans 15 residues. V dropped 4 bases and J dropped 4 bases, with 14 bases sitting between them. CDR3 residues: CASSSEPGSNQPQHF. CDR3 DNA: TGTGCCAGCAGCTCAGAGCCGGGATCTAATCAGCCCCAGCATTTT.

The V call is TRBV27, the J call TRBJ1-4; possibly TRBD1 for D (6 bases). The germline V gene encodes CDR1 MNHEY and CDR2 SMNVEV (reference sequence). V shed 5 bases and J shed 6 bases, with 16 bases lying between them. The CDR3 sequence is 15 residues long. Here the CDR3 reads CASSAGGGAYEKLFF. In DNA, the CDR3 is TGTGCCAGCAGTGCGGGTGGGGGCGCTTATGAAAAACTGTTTTTT.

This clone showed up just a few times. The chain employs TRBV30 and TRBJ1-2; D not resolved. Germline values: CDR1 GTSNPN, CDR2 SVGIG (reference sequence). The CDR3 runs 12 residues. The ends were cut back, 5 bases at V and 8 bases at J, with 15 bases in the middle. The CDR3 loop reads CAWVARTGGYTF. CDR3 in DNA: TGTGCCTGGGTTGCTCGGACGGGAGGCTACACCTTC.

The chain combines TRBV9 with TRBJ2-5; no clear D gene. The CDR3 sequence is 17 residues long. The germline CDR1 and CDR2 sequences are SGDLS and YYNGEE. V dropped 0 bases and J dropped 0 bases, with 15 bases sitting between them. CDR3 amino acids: CASSVVIGVLYQETQYF. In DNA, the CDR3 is TGTGCCAGCAGCGTAGTGATCGGAGTTTTGTACCAAGAGACCCAGTACTTC.

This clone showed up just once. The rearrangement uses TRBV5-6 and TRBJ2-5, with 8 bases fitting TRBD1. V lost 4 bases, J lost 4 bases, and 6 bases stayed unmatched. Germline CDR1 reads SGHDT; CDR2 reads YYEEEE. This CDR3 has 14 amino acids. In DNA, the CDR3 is TGTGCCAGCAGCCCTTGGGACAGGCGAGAGACCCAGTACTTC. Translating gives CASSPWDRRETQYF.

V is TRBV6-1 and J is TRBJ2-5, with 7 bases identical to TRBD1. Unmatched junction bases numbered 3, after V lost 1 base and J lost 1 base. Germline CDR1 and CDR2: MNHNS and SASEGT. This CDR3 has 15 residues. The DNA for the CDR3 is TGTGCCAGCAGTGAAGTACGGACAGGCCAAGAGACCCAGTACTTC. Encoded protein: CASSEVRTGQETQYF.